This paragraph reports one T cell receptor beta chain. Its antigen is as yet unknown. From germline, CDR1 is MGHRA and CDR2 YSYEKL. Trimming cost V 0 bases and J 3 bases, with 18 bases left between them. The CDR3 covers 17 residues. Sample time point: blood from clinic visit 5 months post-surgery; TSC patient then seizure free. The sequenced cases were selected for having the highest brain T cell transcript signatures. Repertoires were generated with immunoSEQ multiplex PCR, while TCRdb's copy carries only in-frame clones and drops some. Of about 340,000 clones in the sample, 93% were seen once. This record comes from a study of brain T cells in children with intractable seizures. General observations from the study: Only CDR3 sequence similarity suggested viral specificity, without known HCMV serostatus.

The sample here was peripheral blood, taken 4 to 5 months after surgery. This chain links TRBV4-1 with TRBJ2-7; D could derive from TRBD1 or TRBD2 (5 bases each). The sequence came from a boy under two years old with tuberous sclerosis and intractable seizures. Written as DNA, the CDR3 is TGCGCCAGCAGCCAAGATTTCAGGGTAGCGCGACACTACGAGCAGTACTTC. Its translation: CASSQDFRVARHYEQYF.